These T cell receptor beta chains were read from a single sample in a study of blood T cell repertoires in COVID-19. Generated by immunoSEQ multiplex PCR, the TCRdb table keeps only in-frame clones and is missing some. The table includes under 350,000 clones, roughly 90% detected once. The sample comprised PBMCs or T cells enriched from blood (not recorded which). These receptors were collected from a woman aged 60-75 years who had recovered from COVID-19. CDR3s include the opening cysteine and the closing phenylalanine or tryptophan. D genes are given only for firm matches. Size is stated for part of the rows, as once, few or many counts, or as a class when the clone is expanded.

clone_size	v_call	j_call	d_call	cdr3_nt	cdr3_aa
NA	TRBV28	TRBJ1-2	NA	TGTGCCAGCAGTACGTCCAGGGGTCCGTATGGCTACACCTTC	CASSTSRGPYGYTF
once	TRBV6-5	TRBJ2-3	NA	TGTGCCAGCAGTTACTCGAGTGGGGCCAACACAGATACGCAGTATTTT	CASSYSSGANTDTQYF
NA	TRBV6-2/TRBV6-3	TRBJ1-2	TRBD1	TGTGCCAGCAGTTACGACACAGGGGGCAACTATGGCTACACCTTC	CASSYDTGGNYGYTF
NA	TRBV5-1	TRBJ2-5	NA	TGCGCCAGCAGTTCAGGTATGGGCGAGACCCAGTACTTC	CASSSGMGETQYF
NA	TRBV5-1	TRBJ1-6	NA	TGCGCCAGCAGCTTGGACAGACCTAATAATTCACCCCTCCACTTT	CASSLDRPNNSPLHF
NA	TRBV6-5	TRBJ2-1	NA	TGTGCCAGCAGTTACATGGCCTCCTCCTACAATGAGCAGTTCTTC	CASSYMASSYNEQFF
NA	TRBV6-5	TRBJ2-2	TRBD2	TGTGCCAGCAGTAGCGGGAGGGGTGGCGGGGAGCTGTTTTTT	CASSSGRGGGELFF
NA	TRBV7-6	TRBJ1-6	TRBD1	TGTGCCAGCAGCTTTCAGGGGGTAGATAATTCACCCCTCCACTTT	CASSFQGVDNSPLHF
NA	TRBV23-1	TRBJ2-6	TRBD1	TGCGCCGGGACAGGGTTGGACTCAGGGGCCAACGTCCTGACTTTC	CAGTGLDSGANVLTF
NA	TRBV7-7	TRBJ2-1	NA	TGTGCTAGCAGCTTAGGCGCTAGCGCTGCTTACAATGAGCAGTTCTTC	CASSLGASAAYNEQFF
NA	TRBV29-1	TRBJ2-1	NA	TGCAGCGTTGACCCTAGACTAGTTTCGAATGAGCAGTTCTTC	CSVDPRLVSNEQFF
NA	TRBV7-3	TRBJ2-3	NA	TGTGCCAGCAGTCCCGACTCGTCTAGCACAGATACGCAGTATTTT	CASSPDSSSTDTQYF
NA	TRBV7-2	TRBJ2-2	NA	TGTGCCAGCAGCTTATTTTTTGTTGTCAGTTCGAACACCGGGGAGCTGTTTTTT	CASSLFFVVSSNTGELFF